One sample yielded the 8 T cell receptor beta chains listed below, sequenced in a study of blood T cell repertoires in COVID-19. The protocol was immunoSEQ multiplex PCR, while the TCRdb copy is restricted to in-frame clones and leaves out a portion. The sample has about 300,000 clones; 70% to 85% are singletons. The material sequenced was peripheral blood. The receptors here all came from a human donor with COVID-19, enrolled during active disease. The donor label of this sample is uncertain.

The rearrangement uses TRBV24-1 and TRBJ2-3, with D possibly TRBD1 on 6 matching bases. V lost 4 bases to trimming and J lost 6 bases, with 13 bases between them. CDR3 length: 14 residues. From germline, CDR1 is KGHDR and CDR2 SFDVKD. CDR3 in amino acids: CATSEPTGVDTQYF. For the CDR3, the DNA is TGTGCCACCAGTGAACCGACAGGCGTGGATACGCAGTATTTT.

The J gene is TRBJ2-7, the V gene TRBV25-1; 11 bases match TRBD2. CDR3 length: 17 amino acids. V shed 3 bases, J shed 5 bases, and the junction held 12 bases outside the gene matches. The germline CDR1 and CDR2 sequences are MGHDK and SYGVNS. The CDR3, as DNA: TGTGCCAGCAGTGACCGGTGGACTAGCGGGCAGAACGACGAGCAGTACTTC. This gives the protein CASSDRWTSGQNDEQYF.

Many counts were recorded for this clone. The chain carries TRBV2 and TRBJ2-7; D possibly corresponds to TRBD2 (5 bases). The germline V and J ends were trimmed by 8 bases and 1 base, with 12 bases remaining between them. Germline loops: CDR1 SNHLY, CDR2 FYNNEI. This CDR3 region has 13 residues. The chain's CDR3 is CASAPGMSYEQYF. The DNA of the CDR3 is TGTGCCAGCGCACCGGGGATGTCCTACGAGCAGTACTTC.

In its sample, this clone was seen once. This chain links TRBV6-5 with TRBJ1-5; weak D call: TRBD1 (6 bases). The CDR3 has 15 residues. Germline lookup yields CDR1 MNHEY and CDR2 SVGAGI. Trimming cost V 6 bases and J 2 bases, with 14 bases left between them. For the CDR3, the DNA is TGTGCCAGCAGGCGGGGGAGGGGGGGCAATCAGCCCCAGCATTTT. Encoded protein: CASRRGRGGNQPQHF.

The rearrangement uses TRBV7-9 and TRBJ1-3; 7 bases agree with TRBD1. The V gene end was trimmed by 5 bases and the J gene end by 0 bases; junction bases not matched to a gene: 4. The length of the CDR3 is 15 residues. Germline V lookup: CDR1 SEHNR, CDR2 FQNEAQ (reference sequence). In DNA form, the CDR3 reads TGTGCCAGCAGCCGGGACAGATACTCTGGAAACACCATATATTTT. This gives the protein CASSRDRYSGNTIYF.

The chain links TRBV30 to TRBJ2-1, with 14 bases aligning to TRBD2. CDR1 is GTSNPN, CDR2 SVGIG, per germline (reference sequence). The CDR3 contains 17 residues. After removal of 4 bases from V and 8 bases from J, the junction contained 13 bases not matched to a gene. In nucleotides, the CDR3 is TGTGCCTGGACGGATACGGGACTAGCGGGAGTTGAGGATGAGCAGTTCTTC. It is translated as CAWTDTGLAGVEDEQFF.

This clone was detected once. The CDR3 spells CASSLPSRIFQYF. The CDR3 nucleotides read TGTGCCAGCAGTTTACCTTCCAGAATATTCCAGTATTTT. The rearrangement uses TRBV28 and TRBJ2-3; D gene uncertain. CDR3 length: 13 amino acids. Looked up from germline, CDR1 is MDHEN and CDR2 is SYDVKM. V lost 2 bases and J lost 12, with 15 bases in between.

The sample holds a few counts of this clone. The CDR3 DNA is TGTGCCAGCAGTTCGGGGAGTTCACCCCTCCACTTT. Translating gives CASSSGSSPLHF. V and J are TRBV28 and TRBJ1-6; D is unclear. The length of the CDR3 is 12 residues. The germline CDR1 and CDR2 sequences are MDHEN and SYDVKM. The ends were cut back, 4 bases at V and 9 bases at J, with 7 bases in the middle. The full variable domain, completed using reference TRBV28 and TRBJ1-6, is DVKVTQSSRYLVKRTGEKVFLECVQDMDHENMFWYRQDPGLGLRLIYFSYDVKMKEKGDIPEGYSVSREKKERFSLILESASTNQTSMYLCASSSGSSPLHFGNGTRLTVT.